These 26 T cell receptor beta chains were sequenced from one sample in a study of shared clonotypes between healthy human individuals. Assay: immunoSEQ multiplex PCR; the TCRdb copy retains only in-frame clones and omits some. This table has 640,000 or so clones, about three quarters appearing once. Sequencing was carried out using memory CD4+ T cells sorted from blood. Subset noted: CD45RA-negative fraction. The receptors derive from a woman aged 25 to 39 in good health.

The V call is TRBV19, the J call TRBJ1-4, with D hard to call. V shed 5 bases and J shed 8 bases, with 15 bases lying between them. Germline-derived CDR1 and CDR2 are LNHDA and SQIVND (reference sequence). This CDR3 is built from 14 residues. DNA for the CDR3: TGTGCCAGTAGTTTCCGAAGGAAGGAAGAAAAACTGTTTTTT. Amino acid sequence: CASSFRRKEEKLFF.

On this clone: Just one base apart from a much larger clone, this may be a read error. The sample contains more than one DNA sequence encoding this CDR3. V usage is TRBV18 and J usage is TRBJ1-1; the D is unclear. Per germline, CDR1 KGHSH and CDR2 LQKENI. This CDR3 has 13 amino acids. The CDR3 protein is CASSPRQNTEAFF. For the CDR3, the DNA is TGCGCCAGCTCACCAAGACAGAACACTGAAGCTTTCTTT.

J is TRBJ2-7 and V is TRBV6-1; TRBD1 aligns across 10 bases. The CDR3 is 15 amino acids. V lost 5 bases, J lost 1 base, and 5 bases stayed unmatched. The germline V gene has CDR1 MNHNS and CDR2 SASEGT. The CDR3 region is CASSNRDRGSYEQYF. In DNA form, the CDR3 reads TGTGCCAGCAGTAACCGGGACAGGGGATCCTACGAGCAGTACTTC.

V and J are TRBV5-1 and TRBJ1-4, with 9 bases that match TRBD1. The germline gives CDR1 SGHRS, CDR2 YFSETQ. V shed 4 bases, J shed 8 bases, and the junction held 9 bases outside the gene matches. This CDR3 contains 15 residues. The CDR3 nucleotides read TGCGCCAGCAGCACCTGGACAGGGGCAGGGGAAAAACTGTTTTTT. Protein product: CASSTWTGAGEKLFF.

This clone was counted once. The rearrangement joins TRBV7-7 to TRBJ2-3; D tentatively reads TRBD1 or TRBD2 (5 bases each). Trimming left V 5 bases short and J 2 bases short, with 17 bases between. CDR1 is SSHAT, CDR2 FNYEAQ, per germline (reference sequence). The CDR3 is made up of 16 amino acids. CDR3 residues: CASSPFRGNPTDTQYF. For the CDR3, the DNA is TGTGCCAGCAGCCCTTTCCGGGGCAACCCCACAGATACGCAGTATTTT.

J is TRBJ2-1 and V is TRBV28; possibly TRBD1 for D (6 bases). CDR1 is MDHEN and CDR2 is SYDVKM in the germline V gene. This CDR3 is 16 amino acids long. Trimming removed 5 bases at V and 6 bases at J, with 20 bases between. The CDR3 DNA reads TGTGCCAGCAGTCCGCAGGGGCGCCCACTCTCCAATGAGCAGTTCTTC. This encodes CASSPQGRPLSNEQFF. The full variable domain, in which reference TRBV28 and TRBJ2-1 provide the parts outside the CDR3, is DVKVTQSSRYLVKRTGEKVFLECVQDMDHENMFWYRQDPGLGLRLIYFSYDVKMKEKGDIPEGYSVSREKKERFSLILESASTNQTSMYLCASSPQGRPLSNEQFFGPGTRLTVL.

V and J are TRBV4-2 and TRBJ1-2; D remains unclear. Trimming cost V 5 bases and J 6 bases, with 13 bases left between them. Germline V gives CDR1 LGHNA, CDR2 YNFKEQ. The length of the CDR3 is 13 residues. The CDR3 protein is CASSKEDGNGYTF. The CDR3 bases are TGTGCCAGCAGCAAGGAGGACGGTAATGGCTACACCTTC.

V gene TRBV19 combines with J gene TRBJ2-1; TRBD2 aligns across 13 bases. The CDR3 has 19 amino acids. From germline, CDR1 is LNHDA and CDR2 SQIVND (reference sequence). Losses at the gene ends were 4 bases for V and 8 bases for J; bases not matched to a gene: 17. The CDR3 nucleotides read TGTGCCAGTAGTACCAGATCCCCGACTAGCGGGAGGACATCGGATGAGCAGTTCTTC. It translates to CASSTRSPTSGRTSDEQFF.

This clone was detected many times. The rearrangement joins TRBV25-1 to TRBJ2-3; D gene uncertain. Per germline, CDR1 MGHDK and CDR2 SYGVNS. The CDR3 has 15 amino acids. V was trimmed by 4 bases and J by 0 bases, leaving 11 bases between them. CDR3 in amino acids: CASSAGRRSTDTQYF. Here the CDR3 DNA reads TGTGCCAGCAGTGCCGGACGAAGGAGCACAGATACGCAGTATTTT.

The rearrangement joins TRBV5-1 to TRBJ2-3; TRBD2 matches at 14 bases. J was trimmed by 0 bases and V by 5 bases; bases with no gene match: 14. The CDR3 runs to 20 residues. Germline CDR1 is SGHRS and CDR2 is YFSETQ. The CDR3: CASRQGLAGGRTFSTDTQYF. CDR3 sequence (DNA): TGCGCCAGCAGACAAGGACTAGCGGGAGGACGAACGTTTAGCACAGATACGCAGTATTTT.

The J gene is TRBJ2-3, the V gene TRBV9; 8 bases are shared with TRBD2. This CDR3 region has 16 residues. After removal of 3 bases from V and 0 bases from J, the junction contained 6 bases not matched to a gene. CDR1 is SGDLS, CDR2 YYNGEE, per germline. CDR3 sequence reads: CASSAVAGRSTDTQYF. CDR3 DNA: TGTGCCAGCAGCGCAGTAGCGGGGCGTAGCACAGATACGCAGTATTTT.

V is TRBV10-3 and J is TRBJ2-7, with 11 bases identical to TRBD2. In germline, CDR1 is ENHRY, CDR2 SYGVKD. The CDR3 is 16 amino acids. V trimming: 5 bases; J trimming: 7 bases; junction bases outside the gene matches: 13. CDR3 DNA: TGTGCCATCAGTAAGGGACTAGCGGACACCTGGGGTGAGCAGTACTTC. Protein sequence: CAISKGLADTWGEQYF.

About this clone itself: One end of the junction varies from germline; a read error may be responsible. This same CDR3 is encoded by further DNA sequences in the sample. The chain carries TRBV19 and TRBJ2-3; a possible D gene is TRBD2 (5 bases). This CDR3 is 13 amino acids long. Germline V gives CDR1 LNHDA, CDR2 SQIVND (reference sequence). This CDR3 is CASSIGLADTQYF. The CDR3 DNA is TGTGCCAGTAGCATAGGACTCGCAGATACGCAGTATTTT. Variable domain in full (rest from reference TRBV19 and TRBJ2-3): DGGITQSPKYLFRKEGQNVTLSCEQNLNHDAMYWYRQDPGQGLRLIYYSQIVNDFQKGDIAEGYSVSREKKESFPLTVTSAQKNPTAFYLCASSIGLADTQYFGPGTRLTVL.

Turning to this clone: This likely came from a read error, as a far larger clone is one base away. The DNA for the CDR3 is TGCAGTTCCTTTGAGTATGGCTACACCTTC. Encoded protein: CSSFEYGYTF. V usage is TRBV20-1 and J usage is TRBJ1-2; D is unclear. The CDR3 has 10 amino acids. Trimming took 8 bases from V and 5 from J, leaving 9 bases between them. CDR1 is DFQATT, CDR2 SNEGSKA, per germline (reference sequence).

V and J are TRBV9 and TRBJ1-1; D call uncertain. V lost 4 bases, J lost 5 bases, and 15 bases lay in between. This CDR3 contains 14 residues. Germline V gene data show CDR1 as SGDLS and CDR2 as YYNGEE. The CDR3 nucleotides are TGTGCCAGCAGCCTCCAGCTGGAAGTAACTGAAGCTTTCTTT. Translation: CASSLQLEVTEAFF.

The chain recombines TRBV21-1 with TRBJ1-1; TRBD1 was called by the table and not checked on the DNA. TRBV21-1 is tagged as a pseudogene. The CDR3 is 9 residues long. The CDR3 reads CASSPEAFF. CDR3 bases: TGTGCCAGCAGCCCAGAAGCTTTCTTT.

The rearrangement uses TRBV30 and TRBJ1-1; unclear D gene. This CDR3 spans 11 amino acids. Looked up from germline, CDR1 is GTSNPN and CDR2 is SVGIG (reference sequence). With 5 bases removed from V and 6 bases from J, the gap between germline ends came to 10 bases. CDR3 in amino acids: CAWSWAAEAFF. DNA of the CDR3: TGTGCCTGGTCGTGGGCCGCTGAAGCTTTCTTT.

This chain joins TRBV7-9 and TRBJ1-3; unclear D gene. This CDR3 has 16 residues. The V gene's germline CDR1 is SEHNR and CDR2 FQNEAQ (reference sequence). The V end lost 2 bases, the J end lost 2 bases, and 13 bases lay between the germline ends. Written as DNA, the CDR3 is TGTGCCAGCAGCTTATTCCCCCCTAGGACTGGAAACACCATATATTTT. Translating it yields CASSLFPPRTGNTIYF. Looking up the rest from reference TRBV7-9 and TRBJ1-3 gives the full variable domain: DTGVSQNPRHKITKRGQNVTFRCDPISEHNRLYWYRQTLGQGPEFLTYFQNEAQLEKSRLLSDRFSAERPKGSFSTLEIQRTEQGDSAMYLCASSLFPPRTGNTIYFGEGSWLTVV.

The gene calls are TRBV30 and TRBJ1-6; 8 bases line up with TRBD1. With 4 bases clipped from V and 7 bases from J, the junction kept 9 bases outside the gene matches. Germline CDR1 GTSNPN, CDR2 SVGIG (reference sequence). This CDR3 spans 15 amino acids. The CDR3: CAWNLGTGPNSPLHF. CDR3 coding DNA: TGTGCCTGGAACCTCGGGACAGGCCCGAATTCACCCCTCCACTTT.

There are a few counts of this clone. The chain recombines TRBV30 with TRBJ2-1; the match to TRBD2 covers 7 bases. Per the germline V gene, CDR1 is GTSNPN and CDR2 is SVGIG (reference sequence). With 4 bases clipped from V and 2 bases from J, the junction kept 5 bases outside the gene matches. The CDR3 totals 14 residues. The CDR3 region is CAWKPGLPYNEQFF. Here the CDR3 DNA reads TGTGCCTGGAAACCGGGACTACCCTACAATGAGCAGTTCTTC. Looking up the rest from reference TRBV30 and TRBJ2-1 gives the full variable domain: SQTIHQWPATLVQPVGSPLSLECTVEGTSNPNLYWYRQAAGRGLQLLFYSVGIGQISSEVPQNLSASRPQDRQFILSSKKLLLSDSGFYLCAWKPGLPYNEQFFGPGTRLTVL.

The V gene is TRBV7-3, the J gene TRBJ2-5; no definite D call. V was shortened by 2 bases and J by 3 bases, with 7 bases between the two germline ends. The CDR3 length is 13 residues. Germline CDR1 reads SGHTA; CDR2 reads FQGTGA. In DNA form, the CDR3 reads TGTGCCAGCAGCTTAGGGTGGGAAGAGACCCAGTACTTC. It yields the protein CASSLGWEETQYF. Full variable domain (outside the CDR3, taken from reference TRBV7-3 and TRBJ2-5): GAGVSQTPSNKVTEKGKYVELRCDPISGHTALYWYRQSLGQGPEFLIYFQGTGAADDSGLPNDRFFAVRPEGSVSTLKIQRTERGDSAVYLCASSLGWEETQYFGPGTRLLVL.

The rearrangement uses TRBV7-9 and TRBJ2-7; D perhaps matches TRBD2 (5 bases). In germline, CDR1 is SEHNR, CDR2 FQNEAQ (reference sequence). The germline V and J ends were trimmed by 4 bases and 9 bases, with 16 bases remaining between them. The CDR3 consists of 13 residues. The CDR3, as DNA: TGTGCCAGCAGCTATACAGAAGAGGGTCCGCAGTACTTC. Translation: CASSYTEEGPQYF.

The rearrangement joins TRBV5-6 to TRBJ2-7; perhaps D is TRBD1 or TRBD2 (7 bases each). This CDR3 has 16 amino acids. Per germline, CDR1 SGHDT and CDR2 YYEEEE. The germline V and J ends were trimmed by 4 bases and 3 bases, with 20 bases remaining between them. The CDR3 sequence: CASSLGGTVGNYEQYF. The CDR3 DNA is TGTGCCAGCAGCCTGGGGGGGACAGTCGGCAACTACGAGCAGTACTTC.

The rearrangement joins TRBV14 to TRBJ2-7; D perhaps matches TRBD1 (6 bases). CDR3 length: 18 residues. V gave up 4 bases and J gave up 4 bases, with 26 bases separating them. Per the germline V gene, CDR1 is SGHDN and CDR2 is FVKESK. CDR3 amino acids: CASSLTPRRTGSSYEQYF. The DNA of the CDR3 is TGTGCCAGCAGCCTTACCCCTCGAAGAACAGGGTCCTCTTACGAGCAGTACTTC.

The chain combines TRBV6-6 with TRBJ2-5, with a possible D match to TRBD2 (6 bases). This CDR3 contains 14 residues. Germline CDR1 reads MNHNY; CDR2 reads SVGAGI (reference sequence). V shed 0 bases and J shed 5 bases, with 10 bases lying between them. DNA for the CDR3: TGTGCCAGCAGTTACTCGACTAGTGGGGAGACCCAGTACTTC. Encoded protein: CASSYSTSGETQYF.

This clone was counted once. A far larger clone lies a single base away; this is likely a read error. The rearrangement uses TRBV21-1 and TRBJ2-7; TRBD1 is the table's D call and was not checked against the DNA. TRBV21-1 represents a pseudogene. The CDR3 has 14 residues. CDR3 sequence reads: CASSRGQGAYEQYF. The CDR3 DNA follows: TGTGCCAGCAGTCGTGGACAGGGAGCCTACGAGCAGTACTTC.